The next 7 T cell receptor beta chains were all read from a single sample in a study of Ad26.COV2.S vaccination and SARS-CoV-2 variants. The treatment: about 20 received Ad26.COV2.S at low or high dose, single or two shots; roughly five received placebo; per-sample allocation not given. The samples date from day 63 after the first vaccine or placebo injection. Sequencing was performed with immunoSEQ multiplex PCR; in TCRdb, only in-frame clones are kept and a portion is missing. The sample shows about 330,000 clones, around 90% of them seen only once. This specimen was peripheral blood, taken in a trial of Ad26.COV2.S vaccine versus placebo. These receptors originate from a person between 18 and 65 years old who received the Ad26.COV2.S COVID-19 vaccine or a placebo.

The chain links TRBV7-2 to TRBJ2-3, with D unresolved. The V gene lost 6 bases and the J gene lost 5 bases, with 9 bases spanning the gap. This CDR3 comprises 12 residues. CDR1 is SGHTA, CDR2 FQGNSA, per germline. This CDR3 reads CASSQGIDTQYF. CDR3 DNA sequence: TGTGCCAGCAGTCAAGGGATAGATACGCAGTATTTT.

This clone was seen a handful of times. The chain carries TRBV4-1 and TRBJ1-6, with D perhaps matching TRBD1 (6 bases). The V end was cut by 0 bases, the J end by 10 bases, with 10 bases between. The CDR3 is made up of 14 amino acids. The germline gives CDR1 MGHRA, CDR2 YSYEKL. Here the CDR3 reads CASSQEQGRSPLHF. The DNA for the CDR3 is TGCGCCAGCAGCCAAGAACAGGGACGGTCACCCCTCCACTTT.

The chain links TRBV4-1 to TRBJ2-5; D might be TRBD2 (6 bases). CDR1 is MGHRA and CDR2 is YSYEKL in the germline V gene. The CDR3 consists of 14 residues. The germline V and J ends were trimmed by 4 bases and 1 base, with 10 bases remaining between them. CDR3 loop: CASSPGLFQETQYF. The CDR3 region has the DNA TGCGCCAGCAGCCCGGGACTTTTCCAAGAGACCCAGTACTTC.

The V and J genes are TRBV7-3 and TRBJ2-3; 8 positions agree with TRBD1. The germline V gene encodes CDR1 SGHTA and CDR2 FQGTGA. The J segment lost 3 bases and the V segment lost 4 bases, leaving 3 bases of the junction unmatched. CDR3 length: 14 residues. The CDR3 spells CASSSRDRTDTQYF. The CDR3 DNA reads as TGTGCCAGCAGCTCCCGGGACAGGACAGATACGCAGTATTTT.

The chain couples TRBV4-3 to TRBJ2-7; TRBD2 agrees at 10 bases. V was clipped by 4 bases and J by 1 base; unmatched bases: 7. Germline CDR1 LGHNA, CDR2 YSLEER. The length of the CDR3 is 16 residues. The CDR3 protein is CASSRELAGFSYEQYF. In DNA form, the CDR3 reads TGCGCCAGCAGCCGGGAACTAGCGGGGTTTTCCTACGAGCAGTACTTC.

This clone occurred once. This chain connects TRBV4-3 to TRBJ1-5; D ambiguous. The germline CDR1 and CDR2 sequences are LGHNA and YSLEER. CDR3 length: 15 residues. V dropped 0 bases and J dropped 1 base, with 7 bases sitting between them. The CDR3 loop is CASSQDLYSNQPQHF. Here the CDR3 DNA reads TGCGCCAGCAGCCAAGATCTTTACAGCAATCAGCCCCAGCATTTT.

The V call is TRBV4-1, the J call TRBJ1-1; D is uncertain. Germline CDR1 reads MGHRA; CDR2 reads YSYEKL. This CDR3 has 13 amino acids. The V end lost 2 bases, the J end lost 3 bases, and 7 bases lay between the germline ends. DNA of the CDR3: TGCGCCAGCAGCCAACGGAGGGACACTGAAGCTTTCTTT. Encoded protein: CASSQRRDTEAFF.